This paragraph reports one TCR beta chain. The sample originates from a study of blood T cell repertoires in COVID-19. Overall study: Researchers got acute and convalescent COVID-19 samples from the United States, Italy and Spain. PBMCs, B-cell-depleted T cells, or T cells were the source of the cDNA or gDNA that made up the material.

Original methodology: For nucleated cells, counts were estimated from reference gene primer amplification. The repertoire was sequenced with immunoSEQ multiplex PCR; TCRdb's copy has only in-frame clones and lacks some. From that table come the V and J calls and clone size; the DNA was used to work out D and trimming. The table lists some 70,000 clones, about 90% of them singletons, with approximately 8% in the top ten. The length of the CDR3 is 13 residues. Germline V gives CDR1 MNHNS, CDR2 SASEGT. V lost 2 bases and J 10 bases, leaving 14 bases between the germline ends. This chain connects TRBV6-1 to TRBJ1-1; a possible D gene is TRBD1 (6 bases). The sequencing input was peripheral blood. This sequence originates from a man over 45 with active COVID-19. For the CDR3, the DNA is TGTGCCAGCAGTGAAATGACAGGATCAGGAGCTTTCTTT. It yields the protein CASSEMTGSGAFF.